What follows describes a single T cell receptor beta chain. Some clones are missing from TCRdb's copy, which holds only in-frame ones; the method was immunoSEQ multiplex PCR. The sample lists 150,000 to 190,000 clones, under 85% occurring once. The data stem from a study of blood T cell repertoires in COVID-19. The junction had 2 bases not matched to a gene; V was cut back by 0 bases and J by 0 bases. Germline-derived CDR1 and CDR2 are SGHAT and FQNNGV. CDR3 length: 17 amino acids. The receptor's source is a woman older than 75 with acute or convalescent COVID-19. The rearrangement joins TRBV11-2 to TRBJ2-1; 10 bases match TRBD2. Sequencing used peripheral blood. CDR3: CASSLDIAGGSYNEQFF. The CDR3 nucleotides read TGTGCCAGCAGCTTAGATATAGCGGGAGGCTCCTACAATGAGCAGTTCTTC.